This T cell receptor (beta chain) was sequenced for a study of T cell responses to AZD1222 COVID-19 vaccine. Study findings and constraints: Spike-spanning, vaccine-associated CD4 TCRs were dominant at 160-218 and 743-854. The study reported that nearly half of spike-specific TCRs target unmutated variant regions.

The V gene lost 3 bases and the J gene lost 0 bases, with 8 bases spanning the gap. The CDR3 extends over 13 amino acids. CDR1 is SQVTM, CDR2 ANQGSEA, per germline. Comments on this clone: As yet, its antigen is unknown.

Method: immunoSEQ multiplex PCR; TCRdb's copy keeps in-frame clones and lacks some. The table lists about 120,000 clones, about 88% of them singletons. The TCR sequence derives from an adult in good health. This material consisted of peripheral blood, taken on day 0 of MenACWY control vaccination. V is TRBV29-1 and J is TRBJ1-2, with a weak D call TRBD1 (5 bases). CDR3 residues: CSVDGTSNYGYTF. DNA for the CDR3: TGCAGCGTTGACGGGACGTCTAACTATGGCTACACCTTC.